One and the same sample provided the 17 T cell receptor beta chains below, sequenced in a study of T cell responses to AZD1222 COVID-19 vaccine. Profiled with immunoSEQ multiplex PCR; TCRdb holds only in-frame clones, not every one. The data contain 90,000 to 110,000 clones, 88% of them singletons. The input for sequencing was peripheral blood, taken on day 0 of MenACWY control vaccination. Receptor source: an adult in good health.

The gene calls are TRBV4-3 and TRBJ2-2, with 9 bases lining up with TRBD2. J lost 4 bases, V lost 0 bases, and 6 bases had no gene match. The germline V gene has CDR1 LGHNA and CDR2 YSLEER. The CDR3 contains 17 residues. In DNA, the CDR3 is TGCGCCAGCAGCCAAGATTTGGCGGGGGGGTCCACCGGGGAGCTGTTTTTT. It is translated as CASSQDLAGGSTGELFF.

The J gene is TRBJ1-2, the V gene TRBV6-2 or TRBV6-3; 8 bases fit TRBD1. CDR3 size: 16 residues. The V gene end was trimmed by 6 bases and the J gene end by 4 bases; junction bases not matched to a gene: 13. From germline, CDR1 is MNHEY and CDR2 SVGEGT. As DNA, the CDR3 is TGTGCCAGCAGCCACGAGCGGGGACAGGAGATCTATGGCTACACCTTC. This translates into CASSHERGQEIYGYTF.

The gene calls are TRBV6-2 or TRBV6-3 and TRBJ2-1; a possible D gene is TRBD2 (6 bases). V lost 5 bases and J lost 4, with 18 bases in between. The CDR3 contains 16 residues. Per the germline V gene, CDR1 is MNHEY and CDR2 is SVGEGT. The CDR3 sequence is CASSRGLSTSYNEQFF. The CDR3 nucleotides read TGTGCCAGCAGTAGGGGACTCAGTACTTCTTACAATGAGCAGTTCTTC.

The V call is TRBV2, the J call TRBJ1-5; D possibly corresponds to TRBD1 (6 bases). This CDR3 spans 15 amino acids. The germline V gene has CDR1 SNHLY and CDR2 FYNNEI. V was trimmed by 4 bases and J by 4 bases, leaving 14 bases between them. CDR3 DNA: TGTGCCAGCAGTGTAGAAGGGGGTGGGAATCAGCCCCAGCATTTT. Protein sequence: CASSVEGGGNQPQHF.

The chain recombines TRBV29-1 with TRBJ1-1; TRBD1 is a possible D gene (5 bases). The CDR3 contains 13 residues. In germline, CDR1 is SQVTM, CDR2 ANQGSEA. The germline V and J ends were trimmed by 3 bases and 0 bases, with 8 bases remaining between them. CDR3 loop: CSVDAGMNTEAFF. CDR3 coding DNA: TGCAGCGTTGACGCAGGGATGAACACTGAAGCTTTCTTT.

The chain combines TRBV7-2 with TRBJ1-2; D is ambiguous. The germline V gene encodes CDR1 SGHTA and CDR2 FQGNSA. Trimming took 8 bases from V and 5 from J, leaving 15 bases between them. The CDR3 contains 13 residues. The CDR3, as DNA: TGTGCCAGCCTCCCACCGGGCTTATATGGCTACACCTTC. Its translation: CASLPPGLYGYTF. The full variable domain, its missing parts supplied by reference TRBV7-2 and TRBJ1-2, is GAGVSQSPSNKVTEKGKDVELRCDPISGHTALYWYRQSLGQGLEFLIYFQGNSAPDKSGLPSDRFSAERTGGSVSTLTIQRTQQEDSAVYLCASLPPGLYGYTFGSGTRLTVV.

There are a few counts of this clone. The rearrangement uses TRBV2 and TRBJ1-6; the D gene is possibly TRBD1 (6 bases). The CDR3 covers 12 residues. Germline V lookup: CDR1 SNHLY, CDR2 FYNNEI. The V gene lost 4 bases and the J gene lost 13 bases, with 11 bases spanning the gap. CDR3 DNA sequence: TGTGCCAGCAGTGGAGGCAGGGGTCCCCTCCACTTT. Translated: CASSGGRGPLHF.

The rearrangement uses TRBV3-1 (or the pseudogene TRBV3-2) and TRBJ2-7, with D perhaps matching TRBD1 or TRBD2 (5 bases each). Germline values: CDR1 LGHDT, CDR2 YNNKEL (reference sequence). The CDR3 contains 14 residues. V dropped 0 bases and J dropped 3 bases, with 9 bases sitting between them. CDR3 amino acids: CASSQDWGYYEQYF. CDR3 bases: TGTGCCAGCAGCCAAGATTGGGGGTACTACGAGCAGTACTTC.

CDR3 amino acids: CASSQGYYGYTF. The CDR3 coding sequence is TGTGCCAGCAGTCAGGGGTACTATGGCTACACCTTC. The chain recombines TRBV6-5 with TRBJ1-2; a weak D match, TRBD1 (6 bases). The germline V gene has CDR1 MNHEY and CDR2 SVGAGI. Trimming stripped 5 bases from V and 3 bases from J, with 7 bases between. CDR3 length: 12 amino acids.

V gene TRBV18 combines with J gene TRBJ1-1; 9 positions agree with TRBD1. This CDR3 has 17 amino acids. From germline, CDR1 is KGHSH and CDR2 LQKENI. Losses at the gene ends were 3 bases for V and 5 bases for J; bases not matched to a gene: 13. CDR3 in amino acids: CASSPQTLTGGGTEAFF. The CDR3 region has the DNA TGTGCCAGCTCACCGCAGACACTGACAGGGGGAGGAACTGAAGCTTTCTTT.

The count of this clone is one. This sequence joins TRBV2 and TRBJ2-7; perhaps D is TRBD1 or TRBD2 (5 bases each). CDR3 length: 13 amino acids. CDR1 and CDR2 (germline): SNHLY, FYNNEI. V gave up 7 bases and J gave up 0 bases, with 10 bases separating them. The CDR3 reads CASTGGSSYEQYF. CDR3 DNA: TGTGCCAGCACTGGGGGTAGCTCCTACGAGCAGTACTTC.

The chain is built from TRBV29-1 and TRBJ1-2; the match to TRBD1 covers 10 bases. The CDR3 consists of 13 residues. Germline V gene lookup returns CDR1 SQVTM and CDR2 ANQGSEA. V shed 8 bases and J 5 bases; nucleotides not matched to a gene: 8. CDR3 sequence reads: CSSRQGAGYGYTF. CDR3 nucleotide sequence: TGCAGCTCCCGACAGGGGGCGGGATATGGCTACACCTTC. The variable domain in full, completed from reference TRBV29-1 and TRBJ1-2, reads SAVISQKPSRDICQRGTSLTIQCQVDSQVTMMFWYRQQPGQSLTLIATANQGSEATYESGFVIDKFPISRPNLTFSTLTVSNMSPEDSSIYLCSSRQGAGYGYTFGSGTRLTVV.

The V call is TRBV24-1, the J call TRBJ1-4, with D uncertain. The CDR3 extends over 13 amino acids. Trimming removed 4 bases from V and 7 bases from J, with 9 bases in between. CDR1 and CDR2 (germline): KGHDR, SFDVKD. Written as DNA, the CDR3 is TGTGCCACCAGTGACCAATGGGCTGAAAAACTGTTTTTT. Its translation is CATSDQWAEKLFF.

V and J are TRBV18 and TRBJ1-5, with 8 bases fitting TRBD1. Germline loops: CDR1 KGHSH, CDR2 LQKENI. J was trimmed by 6 bases and V by 6 bases; bases with no gene match: 7. CDR3 length: 14 amino acids. CDR3: CASSPGQAGQPQHF. CDR3 in DNA: TGTGCCAGCTCCCCGGGACAGGCAGGTCAGCCCCAGCATTTT.

This chain links TRBV4-2 with TRBJ2-2, with 13 nucleotides matching TRBD2. The length of the CDR3 is 17 residues. CDR1 and CDR2 from the germline V gene are LGHNA and YNFKEQ. V lost 3 bases to trimming and J lost 6 bases; unmatched junction nucleotides: 7. CDR3 nucleotide sequence: TGTGCCAGCAGCCACCCCGGGACTAGCGGGAAGTCCGGGGAGCTGTTTTTT. Its protein is CASSHPGTSGKSGELFF.

The chain recombines TRBV4-2 with TRBJ2-3; the match to TRBD2 covers 8 bases. Unmatched junction bases numbered 5, after V lost 4 bases and J lost 2 bases. The length of the CDR3 is 15 residues. Germline values: CDR1 LGHNA, CDR2 YNFKEQ. Written as DNA, the CDR3 is TGTGCCAGCAGCCGACTAGCGAGTACCACAGATACGCAGTATTTT. Translated: CASSRLASTTDTQYF.

This chain uses TRBV7-6 with TRBJ1-5, with 9 nucleotides matching TRBD1. Germline CDR1 reads SGHVS; CDR2 reads FNYEAQ. The J segment lost 1 base and the V segment lost 5 bases, leaving 9 bases of the junction unmatched. CDR3 length: 17 residues. CDR3 region: CASSLGQGMRSNQPQHF. CDR3 DNA sequence: TGTGCCAGCAGCCTGGGACAGGGAATGAGAAGCAATCAGCCCCAGCATTTT. The full variable domain, rest sourced from reference TRBV7-6 and TRBJ1-5, is GAGVSQSPRYKVTKRGQDVALRCDPISGHVSLYWYRQALGQGPEFLTYFNYEAQQDKSGLPNDRFSAERPEGSISTLTIQRTEQRDSAMYRCASSLGQGMRSNQPQHFGDGTRLSIL.